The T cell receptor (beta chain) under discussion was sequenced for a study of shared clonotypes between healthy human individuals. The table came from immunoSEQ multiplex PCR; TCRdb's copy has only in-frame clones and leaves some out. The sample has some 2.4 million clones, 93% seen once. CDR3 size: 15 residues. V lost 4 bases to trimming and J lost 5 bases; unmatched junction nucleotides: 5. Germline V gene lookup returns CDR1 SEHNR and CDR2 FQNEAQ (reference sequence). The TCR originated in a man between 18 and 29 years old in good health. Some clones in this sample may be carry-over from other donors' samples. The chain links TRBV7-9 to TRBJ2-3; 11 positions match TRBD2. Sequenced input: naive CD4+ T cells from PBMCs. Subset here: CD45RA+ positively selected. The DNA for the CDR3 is TGTGCCAGCAGCTCTGTGACTAGCGGGGTAGATACGCAGTATTTT. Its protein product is CASSSVTSGVDTQYF.